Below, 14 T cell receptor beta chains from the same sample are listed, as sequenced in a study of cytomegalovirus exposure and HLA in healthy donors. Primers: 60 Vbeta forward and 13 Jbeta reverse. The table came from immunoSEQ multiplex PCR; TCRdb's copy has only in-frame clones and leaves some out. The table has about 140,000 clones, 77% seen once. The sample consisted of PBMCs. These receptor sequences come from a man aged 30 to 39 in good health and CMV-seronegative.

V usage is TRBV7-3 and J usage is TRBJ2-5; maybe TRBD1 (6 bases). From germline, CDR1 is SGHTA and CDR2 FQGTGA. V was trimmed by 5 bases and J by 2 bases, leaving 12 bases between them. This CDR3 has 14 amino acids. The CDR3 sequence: CASSSGQIQETQYF. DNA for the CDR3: TGTGCCAGCAGCAGTGGACAGATTCAAGAGACCCAGTACTTC.

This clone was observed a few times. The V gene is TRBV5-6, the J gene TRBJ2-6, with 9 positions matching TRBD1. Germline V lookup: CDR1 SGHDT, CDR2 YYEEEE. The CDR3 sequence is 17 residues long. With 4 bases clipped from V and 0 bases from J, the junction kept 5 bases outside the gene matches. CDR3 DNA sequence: TGTGCCAGCAGCCCGGGACAGGGAGACTCTGGGGCCAACGTCCTGACTTTC. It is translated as CASSPGQGDSGANVLTF.

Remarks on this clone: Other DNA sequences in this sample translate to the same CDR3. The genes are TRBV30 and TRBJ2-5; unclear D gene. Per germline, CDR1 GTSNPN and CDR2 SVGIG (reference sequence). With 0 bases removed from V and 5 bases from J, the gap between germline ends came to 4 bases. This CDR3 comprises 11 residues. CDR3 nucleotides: TGTGCCTGGAGTGTACTTGAGACCCAGTACTTC. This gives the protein CAWSVLETQYF. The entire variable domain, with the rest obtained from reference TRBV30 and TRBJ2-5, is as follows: SQTIHQWPATLVQPVGSPLSLECTVEGTSNPNLYWYRQAAGRGLQLLFYSVGIGQISSEVPQNLSASRPQDRQFILSSKKLLLSDSGFYLCAWSVLETQYFGPGTRLLVL.

The CDR3 here is CASSPFRDNRNTEAFF. The CDR3 DNA is TGTGCCAGCTCACCATTCCGGGACAACAGGAACACTGAAGCTTTCTTT. The rearrangement joins TRBV18 to TRBJ1-1; possible D gene TRBD1, 6 bases. The germline V gene encodes CDR1 KGHSH and CDR2 LQKENI. The ends were cut back, 2 bases at V and 1 base at J, with 14 bases in the middle. The CDR3 length is 16 residues.

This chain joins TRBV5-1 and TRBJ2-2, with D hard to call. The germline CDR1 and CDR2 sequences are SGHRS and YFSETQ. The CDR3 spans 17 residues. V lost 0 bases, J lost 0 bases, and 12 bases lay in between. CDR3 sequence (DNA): TGCGCCAGCAGCTTGGAGGCCAGGCGATCGAACACCGGGGAGCTGTTTTTT. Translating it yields CASSLEARRSNTGELFF.

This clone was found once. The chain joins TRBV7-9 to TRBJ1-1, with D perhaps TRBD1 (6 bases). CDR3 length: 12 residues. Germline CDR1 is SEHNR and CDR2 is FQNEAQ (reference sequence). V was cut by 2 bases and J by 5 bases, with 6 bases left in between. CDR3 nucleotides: TGTGCCAGCAGCTTAAGGGGGACTGAAGCTTTCTTT. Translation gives CASSLRGTEAFF.

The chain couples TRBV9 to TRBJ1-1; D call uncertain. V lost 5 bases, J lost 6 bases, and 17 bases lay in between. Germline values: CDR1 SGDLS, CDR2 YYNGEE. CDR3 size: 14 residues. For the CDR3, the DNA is TGTGCCAGCAGAGAGATCTACAGTTTCGCTGAAGCTTTCTTT. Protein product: CASREIYSFAEAFF.

Here the CDR3 reads CASSDLSGRETQYF. Written as DNA, the CDR3 is TGTGCCAGCAGTGACCTCAGCGGGAGAGAGACCCAGTACTTC. The genes are TRBV6-6 and TRBJ2-5, with 8 bases identical to TRBD2. CDR1 MNHNY and CDR2 SVGAGI come from the germline V gene (reference sequence). With 5 bases clipped from V and 4 bases from J, the junction kept 6 bases outside the gene matches. This CDR3 is built from 14 residues.

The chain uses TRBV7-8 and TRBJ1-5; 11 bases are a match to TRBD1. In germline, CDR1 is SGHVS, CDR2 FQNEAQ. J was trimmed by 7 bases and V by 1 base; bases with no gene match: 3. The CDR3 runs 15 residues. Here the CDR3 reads CASSLVGQGVQPQHF. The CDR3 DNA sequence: TGTGCCAGCAGCTTAGTGGGACAGGGGGTGCAGCCCCAGCATTTT. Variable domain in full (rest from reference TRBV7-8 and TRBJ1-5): GAGVSQSPRYKVAKRGQDVALRCDPISGHVSLFWYQQALGQGPEFLTYFQNEAQLDKSGLPSDRFFAERPEGSVSTLKIQRTQQEDSAVYLCASSLVGQGVQPQHFGDGTRLSIL.

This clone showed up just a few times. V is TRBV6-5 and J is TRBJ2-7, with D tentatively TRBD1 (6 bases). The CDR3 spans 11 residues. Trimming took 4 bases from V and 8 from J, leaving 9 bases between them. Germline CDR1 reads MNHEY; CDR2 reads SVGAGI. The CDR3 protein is CASSSGTQQYF. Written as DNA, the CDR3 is TGTGCCAGCAGTTCCGGGACACAGCAGTACTTC.

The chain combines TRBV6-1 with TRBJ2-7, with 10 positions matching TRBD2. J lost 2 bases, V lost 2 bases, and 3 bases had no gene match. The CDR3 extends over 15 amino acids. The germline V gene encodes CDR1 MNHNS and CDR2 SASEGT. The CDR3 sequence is CASSERTSGAYEQYF. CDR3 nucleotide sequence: TGTGCCAGCAGTGAACGGACTAGCGGAGCCTACGAGCAGTACTTC.

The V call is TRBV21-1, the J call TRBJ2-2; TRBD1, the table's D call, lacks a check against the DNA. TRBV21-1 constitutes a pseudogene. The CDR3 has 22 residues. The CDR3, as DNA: TGTGCCAGCAATCGATATTCCGGGACCCCGAGACGAAGGGGGTCGAACACCGGGGAGCTGTTTTTT. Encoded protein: CASNRYSGTPRRRGSNTGELFF.

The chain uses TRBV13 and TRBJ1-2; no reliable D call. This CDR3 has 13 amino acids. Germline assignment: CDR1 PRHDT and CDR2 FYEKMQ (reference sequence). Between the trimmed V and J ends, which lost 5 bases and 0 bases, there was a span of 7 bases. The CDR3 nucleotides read TGTGCCAGCAGCCAAACAACTAACTATGGCTACACCTTC. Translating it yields CASSQTTNYGYTF. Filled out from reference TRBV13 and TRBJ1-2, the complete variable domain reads AAGVIQSPRHLIKEKRETATLKCYPIPRHDTVYWYQQGPGQDPQFLISFYEKMQSDKGSIPDRFSAQQFSDYHSELNMSSLELGDSALYFCASSQTTNYGYTFGSGTRLTVV.

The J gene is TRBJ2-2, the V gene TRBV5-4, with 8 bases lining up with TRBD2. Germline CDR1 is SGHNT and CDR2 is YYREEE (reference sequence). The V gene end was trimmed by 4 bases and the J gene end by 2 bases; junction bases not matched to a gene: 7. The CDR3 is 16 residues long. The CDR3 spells CASSRSGSYNTGELFF. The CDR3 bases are TGTGCCAGCAGCCGAAGCGGGAGCTATAACACCGGGGAGCTGTTTTTT.